The count of the clone carrying this T cell receptor beta chain is one. Germline lookup yields CDR1 MNHEY and CDR2 SMNVEV (reference sequence). The length of the CDR3 is 18 residues. After removal of 5 bases from V and 0 bases from J, the junction contained 6 bases not matched to a gene. The entry originates in a study of blood T cell repertoires in COVID-19. Sequencing used immunoSEQ multiplex PCR; TCRdb keeps in-frame clones, though not all of them. The sample yields about 140,000 clones, 80% to 90% seen once. This TCR came from a woman at least 80 years old with acute or convalescent COVID-19. The chain carries TRBV27 and TRBJ2-6; 11 positions match TRBD2. The sample comprised peripheral blood. The CDR3 sequence is CASSELAGARSGANVLTF. The CDR3 nucleotides are TGTGCCAGCAGTGAACTAGCGGGGGCTCGCTCTGGGGCCAACGTCCTGACTTTC.